The rows below give T cell receptor beta chains drawn from one sample of a study of siplizumab effects on memory and regulatory T cells. The table came from immunoSEQ multiplex PCR; TCRdb's copy has only in-frame clones and leaves some out. The sample has some 40,000 clones; roughly nine tenths are singletons. The sequenced sample was naive CD4+ T cells sorted from blood. All receptors come from a human donor in good health. The CDR3 runs from the conserved cysteine through the conserved F or W. Clone size, where shown, is once, few, many, or a class for clones that have expanded.

size,length,V,J,CDR3
-,15,TRBV5-1,TRBJ2-2,CASSPGTGGHGELFF
-,15,TRBV9,TRBJ2-2,CASSPRGGNTGELFF
-,18,TRBV5-1,TRBJ1-1,CASSTRTGEPQMNTEAFF
-,15,TRBV5-1,TRBJ2-5,CASSLRGGVQETQYF
-,14,TRBV2,TRBJ2-2,CASRMDRGTGELFF
-,17,TRBV7-8,TRBJ1-4,CASSLDLRGLTNEKLFF
-,13,TRBV5-4,TRBJ1-2,CASSPGQGYGYTF
few,12,TRBV5-1,TRBJ1-2,CASQIGTSGYTF
-,16,TRBV5-4,TRBJ1-4,CASSSDGGRAREKLFF
-,14,TRBV19,TRBJ1-5,CASSIHREYQPQHF
-,15,TRBV6-5,TRBJ1-2,CASSYLGQGAYGYTF
once,17,TRBV5-1,TRBJ1-3,CASSLESGGDSGNTIYF
-,10,TRBV30,TRBJ2-7,CAWGSYEQYF
-,12,TRBV7-9,TRBJ1-4,CASSPYNEKLFF
few,14,TRBV27,TRBJ1-6,CASGTGAHNSPLHF
-,13,TRBV6-5,TRBJ1-6,CASRQGANSPLHF
-,13,TRBV10-3,TRBJ2-7,CAISIDSAYEQYF
-,13,TRBV10-1,TRBJ2-1,CASSPARYNEQFF
-,14,TRBV6-1,TRBJ1-6,CASRWSSYNSPLHF
-,12,TRBV19,TRBJ1-6,CASRADFSPLHF
-,16,TRBV27,TRBJ1-6,CASSLGVVLRDSPLHF
-,15,TRBV11-3,TRBJ2-1,CASSKRESRGDEQFF
-,16,TRBV7-3,TRBJ2-7,CASSPTGGQGPYEQYF
-,16,TRBV11-2,TRBJ1-1,CASSLTQIGENTEAFF
-,14,TRBV9,TRBJ2-1,CASSVENGRNEQFF
-,13,TRBV7-2,TRBJ2-7,CASSLLGGVEQYF